This TCR beta chain stems from a study of glioma-infiltrating T cells after dendritic cell vaccination. About the research overall: Dendritic cells derived from monocytes and pulsed with autologous tumor lysate formed the vaccine.

The data were produced by immunoSEQ multiplex PCR, yet TCRdb's version contains in-frame clones alone and is incomplete. The sample yields over 90,000 clones, over 75% seen once. Whole-study results and caveats: Higher pretreatment TIL content predicted longer progression-free time and survival.

The germline gives CDR1 SGHTA, CDR2 FQGNSA. CDR3 length: 12 amino acids. V lost 4 bases, J lost 3 bases, and 5 bases lay in between. With regard to this clone: Its antigen is currently unknown.

Only patients with spare fresh-frozen tumor and over two years of follow-up were included. The specimen comprised blood, sampled before dendritic cell vaccination. The genes are TRBV7-2 and TRBJ2-3; a possible D gene is TRBD1 (5 bases). The TCR sequence derives from a human donor with glioblastoma. The CDR3 DNA sequence: TGTGCCAGCAGCTCAGGGACAGATACGCAGTATTTT. It yields the protein CASSSGTDTQYF. The whole variable domain, filled in from reference TRBV7-2 and TRBJ2-3, reads GAGVSQSPSNKVTEKGKDVELRCDPISGHTALYWYRQSLGQGLEFLIYFQGNSAPDKSGLPSDRFSAERTGGSVSTLTIQRTQQEDSAVYLCASSSGTDTQYFGPGTRLTVL.